Listed below are T cell receptor beta chains from one sample, sequenced in a study of T cell repertoires in cytomegalovirus infection. Their recognized antigens are unknown. TCRdb re-derived calls from the reads in MiXCR, one entry per CDR3 protein. This table holds some 500,000 distinct CDR3 sequences, roughly a third found once. Specimen: cultured PBMCs, collected from culture after CMV antigen stimulation. The origin of the receptors is a human donor in good health (CMV status not recorded). Some clones in this sample may be carry-over from other donors' samples. CDR3s include the opening cysteine and the closing phenylalanine or tryptophan. The D gene is left open where the match is weak. Where a row states a size, it is once, few, many or the class of an expanded clone; other rows omit it.

j_gene: TRBJ1-1
d_gene: NA
len: 13
v_gene: TRBV4-3
abundance: NA
CDR3aa: CASSQETGYEAFF
CDR3nt: TGCGCCAGCAGCCAAGAAACAGGGTATGAAGCTTTCTTT

j_gene: TRBJ2-1
d_gene: NA
len: 14
v_gene: TRBV24-1
abundance: few
CDR3aa: CATSLGGSYNEQFF
CDR3nt: TGTGCCACCAGTTTAGGGGGGTCCTACAATGAGCAGTTCTTC

j_gene: TRBJ2-3
d_gene: TRBD2
len: 17
v_gene: TRBV4-1
abundance: NA
CDR3aa: CASSQDPSIAGGDTQYF
CDR3nt: TGCGCCAGCAGCCAAGATCCCTCTATAGCGGGAGGAGATACGCAGTATTTT

j_gene: TRBJ2-1
d_gene: TRBD2
len: 18
v_gene: TRBV5-4
abundance: many
CDR3aa: CASSLGRTSGTSYNEQFF
CDR3nt: TGTGCCAGCAGCTTGGGTCGGACTAGCGGGACCTCCTACAATGAGCAGTTCTTC

j_gene: TRBJ1-2
d_gene: NA
len: 15
v_gene: TRBV4-2
abundance: NA
CDR3aa: CASSQDTRQNYGYTF
CDR3nt: TGTGCCAGCAGCCAAGATACGAGACAGAACTATGGCTACACCTTC

j_gene: TRBJ1-2
d_gene: NA
len: 15
v_gene: TRBV20-1
abundance: NA
CDR3aa: CSARDIGGVVYGYTF
CDR3nt: TGCAGTGCTAGAGATATAGGAGGGGTTGTCTATGGCTACACCTTC

j_gene: TRBJ2-7
d_gene: NA
len: 16
v_gene: TRBV4-1
abundance: NA
CDR3aa: CASSRGGGSSSYEQYF
CDR3nt: TGCGCCAGCAGCCGAGGTGGGGGGTCGAGCTCCTACGAGCAGTACTTC

j_gene: TRBJ2-2
d_gene: NA
len: 16
v_gene: TRBV4-2
abundance: few
CDR3aa: CASSQVRGTNTGELFF
CDR3nt: TGTGCCAGCAGCCAAGTAAGGGGAACGAACACCGGGGAGCTGTTTTTT

j_gene: TRBJ1-3
d_gene: NA
len: 14
v_gene: TRBV7-9
abundance: NA
CDR3aa: CASMRGSSGNTIYF
CDR3nt: TGTGCCAGCATGCGGGGGAGCTCTGGAAACACCATATATTTT

j_gene: TRBJ1-1
d_gene: NA
len: 13
v_gene: TRBV12-5
abundance: NA
CDR3aa: CASGAGPREEAFF
CDR3nt: TGTGCTAGTGGTGCAGGACCCAGAGAGGAAGCTTTCTTT

j_gene: TRBJ2-7
d_gene: NA
len: 12
v_gene: TRBV7-2
abundance: many
CDR3aa: CASSLDLYEQYF
CDR3nt: TGTGCCAGCAGCCTTGATCTGTACGAGCAGTACTTC

j_gene: TRBJ2-7
d_gene: NA
len: 14
v_gene: TRBV19
abundance: few
CDR3aa: CASSIGDLSREQYF
CDR3nt: TGTGCCAGTAGTATAGGGGACCTATCGCGGGAGCAGTACTTC

j_gene: TRBJ2-5
d_gene: TRBD2
len: 15
v_gene: TRBV6-5
abundance: NA
CDR3aa: CASSLARGRVETQYF
CDR3nt: TGTGCCAGCAGTTTAGCCCGCGGGAGAGTTGAGACCCAGTACTTC